A selection of T cell receptor beta chains follows, all from one sample in a study of cytomegalovirus exposure and HLA in healthy donors. Assay used: immunoSEQ multiplex PCR; TCRdb lists only in-frame clones, some missing. The data contain about 170,000 clones, approximately 78% of them singletons. Sequencing was carried out using PBMCs. The source is a human donor in good health. CDR3s include the opening cysteine and the closing phenylalanine or tryptophan. Each record gives: J gene, CDR3 length, D gene, clone size, V gene, CDR3 DNA, CDR3 protein. The D gene is left open where the match is weak. Clone size is not always given. Where it is, it says once, few, many or a class for expanded clones.

>TRBJ1-2|13|TRBD1|.|TRBV29-1
TGCAGCGCTGGCCTTCGGGACAGCTATGGCTACACCTTC
CSAGLRDSYGYTF
>TRBJ1-4|13|.|.|TRBV4-3
TGCGCCAGCAGCCAATGGTATTGGCATTCGCTGTTTTTT
CASSQWYWHSLFF
>TRBJ1-1|14|.|.|TRBV6-1
TGTGCCAGCAGTGAAGTTAGGGGGACCACTGAAGCTTTCTTT
CASSEVRGTTEAFF
>TRBJ1-1|14|.|.|TRBV9
TGTGCCAGCAGCGTGGGGCAGGGGCTCACTGAAGCTTTCTTT
CASSVGQGLTEAFF
>TRBJ2-1|16|.|.|TRBV6-5
TGTGCCAGCAGTTACTCGGAGGTGAGCGCCGAGGGTGAGCAGTTCTTC
CASSYSEVSAEGEQFF
>TRBJ1-6|15|TRBD1|.|TRBV18
TGTGCCAGCTCACCACCGGGACAGGCTAATTCACCCCTCCACTTT
CASSPPGQANSPLHF
>TRBJ1-1|13|TRBD1|.|TRBV10-2
TGCGCCAGCAGTGTCAGGGGGGACACTGAAGCTTTCTTT
CASSVRGDTEAFF
>TRBJ2-7|14|.|.|TRBV6-5
TGTGCCAGCAGTTACTCGACTGTCTCCTACGAGCAGTACTTC
CASSYSTVSYEQYF
>TRBJ1-5|14|.|few|TRBV19
TGTGCCAGTAAGATAATAGGGGTCCCCCAGCCCCAGCATTTT
CASKIIGVPQPQHF
>TRBJ2-2|16|TRBD1|.|TRBV4-1
TGCGCCAGCAGCCAGTCCCGACAGGGTAACACCGGGGAGCTGTTTTTT
CASSQSRQGNTGELFF
>TRBJ1-1|15|.|.|TRBV7-2
TGTGCCAGCAGCTTAGGTCCCCAGGTGAACACTGAAGCTTTCTTT
CASSLGPQVNTEAFF
>TRBJ2-3|14|.|.|TRBV29-1
TGCAGCGTTGTCGCTACAGGGTCCGGAGATACGCAGTATTTT
CSVVATGSGDTQYF
>TRBJ2-1|14|TRBD2|once|TRBV6-4
TGTGCCAGCAGTGGCGCGGGGGGAAACAATGAGCAGTTCTTC
CASSGAGGNNEQFF
>TRBJ1-1|14|.|few|TRBV7-9
TGTGCCAGCAGCTTCCCAAGGACGGGGAGTGAAGCTTTCTTT
CASSFPRTGSEAFF
>TRBJ1-2|15|TRBD1|.|TRBV5-1
TGCGCCAGCAGCTCCACAGGGGAAGCATCCTATGGCTACACCTTC
CASSSTGEASYGYTF
>TRBJ2-1|13|.|.|TRBV7-7
TGTGCTAGCAGCTCAAGCCGCGGGCGTGAGCAGTTCTTC
CASSSSRGREQFF
>TRBJ2-7|15|.|.|TRBV27
TGTGCCAGCAGTTTAGGTGAGGGGAGGTCCTACGAGCAGTACTTC
CASSLGEGRSYEQYF
>TRBJ1-1|15|.|few|TRBV29-1
TGCAGCGTTGACGCCAGGGTTCAGCTGAACACTGAAGCTTTCTTT
CSVDARVQLNTEAFF
>TRBJ1-1|11|.|.|TRBV29-1
TGCAGCGTTACATCCCGCACTGAAGCTTTCTTT
CSVTSRTEAFF
>TRBJ1-6|15|TRBD1|.|TRBV5-1
TGCGCCAGCAGCGCGGAGGGACAGCTTAATTCACCCCTCCACTTT
CASSAEGQLNSPLHF
>TRBJ1-6|14|TRBD1|.|TRBV6-5
TGTGCCACTAAGGGGGCAGGTTATAATTCACCCCTCCACTTT
CATKGAGYNSPLHF
>TRBJ1-5|14|.|.|TRBV27
TGTGCCAGCAGTTTAGGGGGGGCTGAGCAGCCCCAGCATTTT
CASSLGGAEQPQHF
>TRBJ2-3|16|TRBD2|.|TRBV7-2
TGTGCCAGCAACCCCGTAGCGGGGGGGAGCACAGATACGCAGTATTTT
CASNPVAGGSTDTQYF
>TRBJ1-2|15|.|.|TRBV5-1
TGCGCCAGCAGCTTGGAGGCGTCAGGGAACTATGGCTACACCTTC
CASSLEASGNYGYTF
>TRBJ1-1|14|.|.|TRBV11-1
TGTGCCAGCAGCTTGTGGGGGCGGGACACTGAAGCTTTCTTT
CASSLWGRDTEAFF
>TRBJ2-5|15|TRBD1|.|TRBV19
TGTGCCAGTAGTCGGATCCGGGACAGGGACGAGACCCAGTACTTC
CASSRIRDRDETQYF
>TRBJ2-7|15|.|.|TRBV7-2
TGTGCCAGCAGCTTCTTATCAGGGGTCGGGCGCGAGCAGTACTTC
CASSFLSGVGREQYF
>TRBJ2-7|14|TRBD1|few|TRBV9
TGTGCCAGCAGCGCCCGGGACAGATCCTGCGAGCAGTACTTC
CASSARDRSCEQYF
>TRBJ2-1|10|.|.|TRBV29-1
TGCAGCGTTCTTCGCAATGAGCAGTTCTTC
CSVLRNEQFF
>TRBJ2-2|15|TRBD1|.|TRBV6-5
TGTGCCAGCACCGACAGGGGCCCGAACACCGGGGAGCTGTTTTTT
CASTDRGPNTGELFF
>TRBJ2-5|14|.|.|TRBV18
TGTGCCAGCTCACCACGGGGGGAGCGGGAGACCCAGTACTTC
CASSPRGERETQYF
>TRBJ2-4|15|TRBD2|.|TRBV11-2
TGTGCCAGCAGTTTGACGGGGGGGAGGCAAAACATTCAGTACTTC
CASSLTGGRQNIQYF
>TRBJ1-5|12|.|.|TRBV19
TGTGCCAGTAGCCTTGGCAATCAGCCCCAGCATTTT
CASSLGNQPQHF
>TRBJ2-3|15|TRBD2|.|TRBV7-2
TGTGCCAGCAGCTTAGTAGCGGGGGGGCTAGATACGCAGTATTTT
CASSLVAGGLDTQYF
>TRBJ1-6|16|TRBD1|few|TRBV25-1
TGTGCCAGCAGTGAAGGACAGGGGAGTTGGGGTTCACCCCTCCACTTT
CASSEGQGSWGSPLHF
>TRBJ2-2|16|TRBD2|few|TRBV6-4
TGTGCCAGCAGTGCCCAAGCGGGGGTTAACACCGGGGAGCTGTTTTTT
CASSAQAGVNTGELFF
>TRBJ1-5|13|.|.|TRBV19
TGTGCCAGTCCGTGGGGGGGCGATCAGCCCCAGCATTTT
CASPWGGDQPQHF
>TRBJ1-5|17|TRBD1|.|TRBV7-9
TGTGCCAGCAGCTTAGGCCAGGGGGCCTATAGCAATCAGCCCCAGCATTTT
CASSLGQGAYSNQPQHF
>TRBJ1-5|16|.|once|TRBV25-1
TGTGCCAGCAGTGAAAATGGGGGAAGGGGGAGTCAGCCCCAGCATTTT
CASSENGGRGSQPQHF
>TRBJ2-2|14|.|.|TRBV7-3
TGTGCCAGCAGCACCTCGGGTGGGACCGGGGAGCTGTTTTTT
CASSTSGGTGELFF
>TRBJ2-6|15|.|few|TRBV2
TGTGCCAGCAGTTTACAGGGCTCTGGGGCCAACGTCCTGACTTTC
CASSLQGSGANVLTF
>TRBJ1-2|14|TRBD1|.|TRBV6-1
TGTGCCAGCATGGCCACAGGGGACCTCTATGGCTACACCTTC
CASMATGDLYGYTF
>TRBJ1-2|14|TRBD1|few|TRBV9
TGTGCCAGCAGCGTAGAGCAGGGGGCGGATGGCTACACCTTC
CASSVEQGADGYTF
>TRBJ1-2|12|.|.|TRBV29-1
TGCAGCGCCACGGGTCTCTCCTATGGCTACACCTTC
CSATGLSYGYTF
>TRBJ2-2|14|.|.|TRBV29-1
TGCAGCGTGGGACACGCGGGCCCGTTCGGGGAGCTGTTTTTT
CSVGHAGPFGELFF
>TRBJ1-5|13|.|.|TRBV19
TGTGCCAGTAGTGTGGACAGAGATCAGCCCCAGCATTTT
CASSVDRDQPQHF
>TRBJ1-2|16|TRBD1|.|TRBV28
TGTGCCAGCAGTTTATTAAGAGGGACAGGACAGAATGGCTACACCTTC
CASSLLRGTGQNGYTF
>TRBJ1-1|13|.|.|TRBV12-5
TGTGCTAGTGGTTCCATTCGACAGCCTGAAGCTTTCTTT
CASGSIRQPEAFF
>TRBJ2-7|15|.|.|TRBV7-2
TGTGCCAGCCAGGGTAGGGGGGGCTATGGCGACGAGCAGTACTTC
CASQGRGGYGDEQYF
>TRBJ2-3|18|TRBD1|.|TRBV14
TGTGCCAGCAGCCTACTACCGGGACAGGGGACCGGCACAGATACGCAGTATTTT
CASSLLPGQGTGTDTQYF
>TRBJ1-5|16|.|.|TRBV5-5
TGTGCCAGCAGCTTGTTCACAGAAAATAGCAATCAGCCCCAGCATTTT
CASSLFTENSNQPQHF
>TRBJ1-4|18|.|few|TRBV18
TGTGCCAGCTCACCAACTGAGGTTGGGCGGGAGGTGGTTGAAAAACTGTTTTTT
CASSPTEVGREVVEKLFF
>TRBJ2-7|16|.|.|TRBV7-9
TGTGCCAGCAGGGACGGGGGTCTAGGACGGTCCTACGAGCAGTACTTC
CASRDGGLGRSYEQYF